Following are 3 T cell receptor beta chains from one sample sequenced in a study of blood T cell repertoires in COVID-19. Sequencing used immunoSEQ multiplex PCR; TCRdb keeps in-frame clones, though not all of them. The repertoire has a few hundred thousand clones, 65% to 85% of them found once; the top ten carry roughly 2.9%. What was sequenced was peripheral blood. All receptors derive from a man in his fifties or sixties with active or convalescent COVID-19.

The chain has TRBV5-1 and TRBJ2-1, with 12 bases identical to TRBD2. This CDR3 has 18 amino acids. Losses at the gene ends were 0 bases for V and 2 bases for J; bases not matched to a gene: 6. Germline V gene data show CDR1 as SGHRS and CDR2 as YFSETQ. In DNA, the CDR3 is TGCGCCAGCAGCTTGGTGGCTAGCGGGGGGGCCACCTACAATGAGCAGTTCTTC. This translates into CASSLVASGGATYNEQFF.

This clone occurred a few times. V and J are TRBV7-9 and TRBJ2-7; D is ambiguous. Trimming cost V 3 bases and J 7 bases, with 7 bases left between them. The germline gives CDR1 SEHNR, CDR2 FQNEAQ (reference sequence). CDR3 length: 11 amino acids. The CDR3 bases are TGTGCCAGCAGCTTCTTCGGGGAGCAGTACTTC. The encoded protein is CASSFFGEQYF. Drawing the rest from reference TRBV7-9 and TRBJ2-7, the complete variable domain is DTGVSQNPRHKITKRGQNVTFRCDPISEHNRLYWYRQTLGQGPEFLTYFQNEAQLEKSRLLSDRFSAERPKGSFSTLEIQRTEQGDSAMYLCASSFFGEQYFGPGTRLTVT.

The J gene is TRBJ1-2, the V gene TRBV7-8; 10 bases are a match to TRBD1. This CDR3 is 12 amino acids long. CDR1 is SGHVS and CDR2 is FQNEAQ in the germline V gene. Trimming took 5 bases from V and 13 from J; bases not matched to a gene: 7. This CDR3 reads CASSETGGQVTF. The CDR3 DNA follows: TGTGCCAGCAGCGAGACAGGGGGCCAAGTCACCTTC.